The source of this TCR beta chain is a study of immune heterogeneity within non-small cell lung tumors (dated by TCRdb to the late 2010s). Broadly, across the study: By histology, the tumors were a few squamous cell carcinomas, about ten non-squamous carcinomas and 1 tumor not otherwise specified. The study combined whole-exome sequencing, RNA-seq and TCR beta repertoire sequencing of multiple spatially distinct regions from each NSCLC tumor to examine intratumoral immune heterogeneity. TCR repertoires were analyzed from some 56 tumor loci of fewer than 16 patients, while transcriptome data covered only about 45 loci from approximately 11 patients. For mutant peptides 8 to 11 amino acids long, netMHCpan-3.0 predicted neoantigen binding to the HLA alleles of each patient. Results and caveats for the whole study, not just this receptor: Within a patient, identical dominant CDR3B clonotypes were found to recur across loci, yet unique high-frequency clones were also harbored in different tumor locations. A moderate positive correlation (R 0.3 to 0.35), which was statistically significant, linked local T-cell repertoire clonality to local tumor mutational burden. Individual patients mostly had different high-frequency TCR beta clonotypes.

Concerning this clonotype itself: Its cognate antigen has yet to be identified. The input lacks base qualities; no much larger clone sits a single base away.

The TCR beta CDR3 region was amplified with a multiplex PCR system, in which a first round of about 10 cycles was run using 32 V-gene forward and 13 J-gene reverse primers. The first PCR round used a QIAGEN Multiplex PCR Kit, and the primer sequences were filed in Chinese patent CN105087789A. A second PCR round added Illumina universal primers using the Phusion High-Fidelity PCR Kit. The TCR libraries underwent paired-end sequencing with a read length of 151 bp on the Illumina HiSeq X Ten platform. In the paper's pipeline: Reads without multiplex PCR primers were removed using Cutadapt, read pairs were merged using PEAR, and CDR3 regions were called using MiXCR with default settings. Repertoire diversity was assessed by Shannon entropy, and clonality was calculated as one minus the Shannon entropy divided by the ln of the count of productive unique sequences. Dominant or high-frequency T-cell clones were defined as clonotypes at frequencies of at least 0.5%. The raw public reads went through TCRdb reprocessing: fastp at Q25, MiXCR clone calling, in-frame beta chains kept. Each entry merges the rows of one CDR3 protein and shows their most common DNA and genes. The V and J calls and clone size come from TCRdb's table, not from the authors' own analysis. This sample has about 6,100 distinct CDR3 sequences in its table, and 20% to 25% of those were observed once. More than 11% of the sample rests with the top ten.

The CDR3 holds 14 amino acids from the cysteine to the phenylalanine. The kept DNA is CDR3 alone, 42 bases in frame from the first base. Per the germline V gene, SGHTA is the CDR1 and FQGTGA is the CDR2. Trimming removed 5 bases from V and 2 bases from J, leaving 9 bases between the germline ends. Genomic DNA extracted from bulk tumor tissue served as TCR template, with approximately 590 ng gDNA amplified per sample. During surgery, several biopsies were collected from each primary tumor and placed as far from one another as possible within the tumor mass. The study cohort was described as untreated, and patients were newly diagnosed NSCLC cases undergoing curative surgery. The samples came from over twelve patients with newly diagnosed non-small cell lung cancer who were having surgery intended to be curative. Resected tumor masses were reviewed by two independent pathologists. Only high-quality DNA and RNA samples were carried forward to sequencing.

Sequencing used lung tumor tissue. The chain employs TRBV7-3 and TRBJ2-2; confidence is insufficient to name the D gene. This TCR was sampled from a female donor with non-small cell lung cancer. The encoded CDR3 is CASSLDGNTGELFF. The nucleotides are TGTGCCAGCAGCCTGGACGGCAACACCGGGGAGCTGTTTTTT.